What follows are 14 T cell receptor beta chains derived from one specimen sequenced in a study of persistence of HIV-infected CD4 T cells. Anti-CD3/anti-CD28 beads served as a nonspecific positive control stimulus. CD4+ T cells upregulating both CD40 ligand and CD69 were sorted as responding cells. Their antigens remain unidentified. This was the immunoSEQ version 4 assay in survey mode. Sequencing used immunoSEQ multiplex PCR; TCRdb keeps in-frame clones, though not all of them. The sample gives tens of thousands of clones, around 89% of which show up once; approximately 0.5% is in the top ten. The specimen was CD4+ T cells sorted from PBMCs after approximately 19-hour stimulation, collected from a patient who received antiretroviral therapy. Every receptor here comes from an adult woman with HIV who was CMV-seropositive.

V is TRBV9 and J is TRBJ1-6, with D uncertain. The CDR3 sequence is 16 residues long. Trimming cost V 0 bases and J 8 bases, with 15 bases left between them. CDR1 and CDR2 (germline): SGDLS, YYNGEE. The CDR3 nucleotides are TGTGCCAGCAGCGTAGATCCGGGCCGTGGATATTCACCCCTCCACTTT. Translating it yields CASSVDPGRGYSPLHF.

There are a few counts of this clone. This chain uses TRBV4-1 with TRBJ1-5; D ambiguous. Germline CDR1 reads MGHRA; CDR2 reads YSYEKL. The V and J ends lost 4 bases and 3 bases respectively, with 10 bases between them. This CDR3 is 14 amino acids long. The CDR3: CASSPLQANQPQHF. CDR3 nucleotide sequence: TGCGCCAGCAGCCCCTTACAAGCCAATCAGCCCCAGCATTTT.

This clone turned up a few times. The genes are TRBV18 and TRBJ1-1; maybe TRBD1 (6 bases). This CDR3 has 14 amino acids. Trimming cost V 6 bases and J 4 bases, with 15 bases left between them. Looked up from germline, CDR1 is KGHSH and CDR2 is LQKENI. The CDR3 nucleotides read TGTGCCAGCTCCCGAAATTCACAGGGCACTGAAGCTTTCTTT. As protein: CASSRNSQGTEAFF. Full variable domain (rest looked up from reference TRBV18 and TRBJ1-1): NAGVMQNPRHLVRRRGQEARLRCSPMKGHSHVYWYRQLPEEGLKFMVYLQKENIIDESGMPKERFSAEFPKEGPSILRIQQVVRGDSAAYFCASSRNSQGTEAFFGQGTRLTVV.

The chain links TRBV5-1 to TRBJ1-2; no clear D gene. Germline values: CDR1 SGHRS, CDR2 YFSETQ. The CDR3 runs 14 residues. Trimming pared 6 bases from V and 0 bases from J, leaving 12 bases between. The CDR3 DNA sequence: TGCGCCAGCACACCTACACCGACTAACTATGGCTACACCTTC. This gives the protein CASTPTPTNYGYTF. The whole variable domain, filled in from reference TRBV5-1 and TRBJ1-2, reads KAGVTQTPRYLIKTRGQQVTLSCSPISGHRSVSWYQQTPGQGLQFLFEYFSETQRNKGNFPGRFSGRQFSNSRSEMNVSTLELGDSALYLCASTPTPTNYGYTFGSGTRLTVV.

The chain's CDR3 is CSVAPNTEAFF. The CDR3 DNA reads TGCAGCGTTGCCCCCAACACTGAAGCTTTCTTT. This rearrangement joins TRBV29-1 to TRBJ1-1; D unresolved. The CDR3 is 11 amino acids. With 4 bases removed from V and 2 bases from J, the gap between germline ends came to 5 bases. Germline V gene sequence: CDR1 SQVTM, CDR2 ANQGSEA.

This chain connects TRBV2 to TRBJ1-2, with D possibly being TRBD1 (5 bases). Germline values: CDR1 SNHLY, CDR2 FYNNEI. V lost 4 bases and J lost 3, with 9 bases in between. The CDR3 runs 13 residues. CDR3 protein: CASSADRYYGYTF. CDR3 in DNA: TGTGCCAGCAGTGCCGACAGATACTATGGCTACACCTTC.

J is TRBJ1-4 and V is TRBV6-6; D gene unclear. V lost 0 bases and J 7 bases, leaving 12 bases between the germline ends. The CDR3 loop spans 15 amino acids. The V gene's germline CDR1 is MNHNY and CDR2 SVGAGI (reference sequence). CDR3 nucleotides: TGTGCCAGCAGTTACTCGAGAGGGAAGGGTGAAAAACTGTTTTTT. Encoded protein: CASSYSRGKGEKLFF.

The genes are TRBV18 and TRBJ1-1, with 7 bases matching TRBD1. The CDR3 runs to 12 residues. Germline values: CDR1 KGHSH, CDR2 LQKENI. Germline trimming cut 6 bases from V and 3 bases from J; bases unmatched to any gene: 1. CDR3 loop: CASSTGYTEAFF. CDR3 bases: TGTGCCAGCTCGACAGGGTACACTGAAGCTTTCTTT.

The chain couples TRBV15 to TRBJ1-1; D call uncertain. The CDR3 is made up of 18 amino acids. Trimming removed 0 bases at V and 0 bases at J, with 17 bases between. Germline V gives CDR1 LNHNV, CDR2 YYDKDF (reference sequence). The CDR3 region has the DNA TGTGCCACCAGCAGAGATTTTTGGGCCAGATCTATGAACACTGAAGCTTTCTTT. Protein sequence: CATSRDFWARSMNTEAFF.

This chain links TRBV3-1 (or the pseudogene TRBV3-2) with TRBJ2-3; 16 bases line up with TRBD2. Germline values: CDR1 LGHDT, CDR2 YNNKEL (reference sequence). The CDR3 has 20 residues. The J segment lost 4 bases and the V segment lost 3 bases, leaving 13 bases of the junction unmatched. The CDR3 spells CASSHPGLAGGRLQADTQYF. For the CDR3, the DNA is TGTGCCAGCAGCCACCCGGGACTAGCGGGGGGGCGCCTCCAGGCAGATACGCAGTATTTT.

This chain uses TRBV24-1 with TRBJ1-1; D is uncertain. Germline loops: CDR1 KGHDR, CDR2 SFDVKD. CDR3 size: 13 residues. V dropped 4 bases and J dropped 0 bases, with 5 bases sitting between them. The CDR3 here is CATSEAMNTEAFF. The CDR3 DNA is TGTGCCACCAGTGAGGCGATGAACACTGAAGCTTTCTTT.

The chain combines TRBV5-1 with TRBJ2-3, with 13 bases that match TRBD2. V shed 4 bases and J 0 bases; nucleotides not matched to a gene: 5. The CDR3 totals 17 residues. Germline V gives CDR1 SGHRS, CDR2 YFSETQ. CDR3: CASSIRLAGGSTDTQYF. In DNA form, the CDR3 reads TGCGCCAGCAGCATCCGACTAGCGGGGGGTAGCACAGATACGCAGTATTTT.

This rearrangement joins TRBV6-4 to TRBJ2-6; D is unresolved. The V gene's germline CDR1 is MRHNA and CDR2 SNTAGT. Between the trimmed V and J ends, which lost 5 bases and 0 bases, there was a span of 5 bases. This CDR3 is built from 14 residues. DNA for the CDR3: TGTGCCAGCAGTCCAACCTCTGGGGCCAACGTCCTGACTTTC. This encodes CASSPTSGANVLTF.

This sequence joins TRBV6-5 and TRBJ1-6; D is unclear. V shed 0 bases and J shed 10 bases, with 16 bases lying between them. The CDR3 loop spans 16 amino acids. Germline CDR1 is MNHEY and CDR2 is SVGAGI. CDR3 nucleotides: TGTGCCAGCAGTTACTCCAGCACAGCGATGGGATCACCCCTCCACTTT. This codes for CASSYSSTAMGSPLHF.